This T cell receptor beta chain emerged from a study of shared clonotypes between healthy human individuals. Study results and limitations: Clonotype sharing among the donors was expected to vary with sequencing depth. Estimated richness values were generally larger in naive subsets than in memory subsets.

Points on this clone: The antigen remains undetermined.

Sequencing was performed with immunoSEQ multiplex PCR; in TCRdb, only in-frame clones are kept and a portion is missing. The sample lists roughly 2,000,000 clones, approximately 95% occurring once. Terminally differentiated effector memory CD45RA+ cells were excluded from the naive CD8 cells, which were CD45RO-negative and positively selected for CCR7. What was sequenced was naive CD8+ T cells sorted from blood. The clonotype comes from a man between 18 and 35 years old in good health.

CDR3 bases: TGTGCCAGCAGCTTAGTTGACGGTCGGAGAGAAGGAAACAATGAGCAGTTCTTC. Encoded protein: CASSLVDGRREGNNEQFF. The chain employs TRBV11-3 and TRBJ2-1, with no clear D. The germline CDR1 and CDR2 sequences are SGHNT and YENEEA. CDR3 length equals 18 residues. V was clipped by 1 base and J by 5 bases, with 21 bases between them.